Listed below are T cell receptor beta chains from one sample, sequenced in a study of T-cell memory formation after mild COVID-19. MiXCR, run by TCRdb on the 5' RACE reads, gives a single entry per CDR3 protein. The profile shows about 90,000 distinct CDR3 sequences, around 13% of them singletons. The sample consisted of PBMCs or a T cell subset sorted from them (not recorded which). These receptor sequences come from an adult woman who had mild COVID-19 (a few samples of this study predate the infection). Cell type and time point are not known. The CDR3 runs from the conserved cysteine through the conserved F or W. Fields, in order: clone size, D gene, J gene, V gene, CDR3 DNA, CDR3 protein. D genes are given only for firm matches. Size is omitted from some rows. Given values are once, few, many or a class for expanded clones.

>few|TRBD1|TRBJ2-7|TRBV11-1
TGTGCCAGCAGCTTTGCAGGGGGCGCCTACGAGCAGTACTTC
CASSFAGGAYEQYF
>few|TRBD2|TRBJ2-7|TRBV7-8
TGTGCCAGCAGCTTGCTAGCGGGAGGTTCCTACGAGCAGTACTTC
CASSLLAGGSYEQYF
>few|NA|TRBJ1-1|TRBV5-1
TGCGCCAGCAGCTTGGCCGAATTGGACGGGAAGTGGACTTTCTTT
CASSLAELDGKWTFF
>many|TRBD1|TRBJ2-7|TRBV5-1
TGCGCCAGCAGCTTGGGACAGGGTTTTGACGAGCAGTACTTC
CASSLGQGFDEQYF
>NA|NA|TRBJ1-2|TRBV29-1
TGCAGCGTTGAAGAGGGGCCCTATGGCTACACCTTC
CSVEEGPYGYTF
>NA|NA|TRBJ2-7|TRBV20-1
TGCAGTGCTAGAGATCGAGTCACAGGGCACTACGAGCAGTACTTC
CSARDRVTGHYEQYF
>NA|TRBD1|TRBJ2-7|TRBV19
TGTGCCAGTAATGCGGGACAGGGTATCAACGAGCAGTACTTC
CASNAGQGINEQYF
>NA|NA|TRBJ2-2|TRBV5-1
TGCGCCAGCAGCACGAACACCGGGGAGCTGTTTTTT
CASSTNTGELFF
>NA|NA|TRBJ2-2|TRBV20-1
TGCAGGGCCCCTGGGACTTCCGCGGGCACCGGGGAGCTGTTTTTT
CRAPGTSAGTGELFF
>few|TRBD1|TRBJ1-2|TRBV7-2
TGTGCCAGCAGCCCGGGACAGGGTGAGGGCTACACCTTC
CASSPGQGEGYTF
>many|NA|TRBJ2-7|TRBV29-1
TGCAGCGTTGAAGGGGACGAGGGGGGCTCCTACGAGCAGTACTTC
CSVEGDEGGSYEQYF
>NA|NA|TRBJ2-1|TRBV5-1
TGCGCCAGCAGCTTGGAGGCAGGGGGGCGGCATGAGCAGTTCTTC
CASSLEAGGRHEQFF
>NA|NA|TRBJ1-4|TRBV12-3/TRBV12-4
TGTGCCAGCAGTTTAAGAGGCGGGGCGGCTAATGAAAAACTGTTTTTT
CASSLRGGAANEKLFF
>many|NA|TRBJ2-7|TRBV12-3/TRBV12-4
TGTGCCAGCGCCGCTGGCGAGCAGTACTTC
CASAAGEQYF
>NA|NA|TRBJ1-2|TRBV4-2
TGTGCCAGCAGCCCCCCAGGGGACCTCTATGGCTACACCTTC
CASSPPGDLYGYTF
>NA|NA|TRBJ2-5|TRBV7-6
TGTGCCAGCAGGAGTGACAGGCAAGAGACCCAGTACTTC
CASRSDRQETQYF
>NA|NA|TRBJ1-2|TRBV20-1
TGCAGCGCGGGTGGATGGGAGCGGGGGGCAGTAAACTATGGCTACACCTTC
CSAGGWERGAVNYGYTF
>NA|NA|TRBJ2-1|TRBV20-1
TGCAGTGCTCGCCTAACAGGCGAGCAGTTCTTC
CSARLTGEQFF
>few|NA|TRBJ1-2|TRBV24-1
TGTGCCACCAGCGAGCTAGGGGCAGGGCCAAACCTATATGGCTACACCTTC
CATSELGAGPNLYGYTF
>many|NA|TRBJ2-2|TRBV4-3
TGCGCCAGCAGCCAAGATACAGGTTTGGGGGAGCTGTTTTTT
CASSQDTGLGELFF
>NA|NA|TRBJ2-7|TRBV4-1
TGCGCCAGCAGCCAAGATGAGGCCGTCTACGAGCAGTACTTC
CASSQDEAVYEQYF
>few|TRBD2|TRBJ2-7|TRBV5-5
TGTGCCAGCACCCTGCGGGGGGGTCCCTACGAGCAGTACTTC
CASTLRGGPYEQYF
>NA|TRBD1|TRBJ2-7|TRBV7-9
TGTGCCAGCAGCCAGGGACAGGGGGACCCCTTCTACGAGCAGTACTTC
CASSQGQGDPFYEQYF